The 10 T cell receptor beta chains in this list originate from one sample, sequenced in a study of T cell responses to AZD1222 COVID-19 vaccine. TCRdb keeps only in-frame clones here, not all; method: immunoSEQ multiplex PCR. The table shows about 100,000 clones, with approximately 90% occurring only once. This specimen was peripheral blood, taken on day 0 of AZD1222 vaccination. These TCRs come from an adult in good health.

The CDR3 sequence: CASSLASGGAKTQYF. Here the CDR3 DNA reads TGTGCCAGCAGCTTAGCTAGCGGGGGGGCAAAGACCCAGTACTTC. The chain is built from TRBV7-9 and TRBJ2-5, with 11 bases fitting TRBD2. Germline V lookup: CDR1 SEHNR, CDR2 FQNEAQ (reference sequence). This CDR3 is built from 15 residues. V was clipped by 0 bases and J by 6 bases; unmatched bases: 3.

V usage is TRBV15 and J usage is TRBJ1-5, with D possibly TRBD1 on 6 matching bases. Germline V CDR1 and CDR2: LNHNV, YYDKDF (reference sequence). V was clipped by 3 bases and J by 8 bases, with 17 bases between them. The CDR3 spans 15 residues. The CDR3 DNA reads TGTGCCACCAGCAGCGTCCGGGACATCGAAAAGCCCCAGCATTTT. It is translated as CATSSVRDIEKPQHF.

CDR3 region: CASSRGGSTGELFF. Here the CDR3 DNA reads TGTGCCAGCAGCCGCGGGGGCAGCACCGGGGAGCTGTTTTTT. The chain uses TRBV6-2 or TRBV6-3 and TRBJ2-2; the D gene is possibly TRBD2 (7 bases). The ends were cut back, 6 bases at V and 4 bases at J, with 12 bases in the middle. The CDR3 loop spans 14 amino acids. Germline V CDR1 and CDR2: MNHEY, SVGEGT.

This sequence joins TRBV30 and TRBJ2-5; D tentatively fits TRBD1 or TRBD2 (5 bases each). The CDR3 is 12 amino acids. CDR1 and CDR2 (germline): GTSNPN, SVGIG (reference sequence). V was clipped by 3 bases and J by 3 bases, with 8 bases between them. CDR3 in amino acids: CAWSGTKETQYF. The CDR3 DNA follows: TGTGCCTGGAGCGGGACCAAAGAGACCCAGTACTTC.

The V gene is TRBV19, the J gene TRBJ2-7, with 9 bases that match TRBD1. Unmatched junction bases numbered 6, after V lost 5 bases and J lost 1 base. This CDR3 region has 15 residues. The germline V gene has CDR1 LNHDA and CDR2 SQIVND (reference sequence). CDR3 in DNA: TGTGCCAGTAGTCTAACAGGGGGCCCGTCCTACGAGCAGTACTTC. This sequence encodes CASSLTGGPSYEQYF.

The rearrangement links TRBV15 to TRBJ1-1; 8 bases agree with TRBD1. The germline gives CDR1 LNHNV, CDR2 YYDKDF (reference sequence). The CDR3 has 16 residues. V lost 2 bases and J lost 0; bases outside the gene matches: 5. CDR3 sequence (DNA): TGTGCCACCAGCAGAAACACAGGGGGGCTGAACACTGAAGCTTTCTTT. This encodes CATSRNTGGLNTEAFF.

The chain links TRBV12-3 or TRBV12-4 to TRBJ2-2; 9 positions agree with TRBD2. Trimming cost V 10 bases and J 7 bases; bases outside gene matches: 7. The CDR3 length is 13 residues. CDR3 protein: CATRRGGVGELFF. In DNA form, the CDR3 reads TGTGCCACCAGGCGGGGGGGCGTCGGGGAGCTGTTTTTT.

The CDR3 coding sequence is TGTGCCAGCAGCGCCGAGCCCTTACACACTGAAGCTTTCTTT. Protein: CASSAEPLHTEAFF. The rearrangement uses TRBV9 and TRBJ1-1; D ambiguous. CDR3 length equals 14 residues. V lost 3 bases and J lost 3, with 12 bases in between. Germline V gene data show CDR1 as SGDLS and CDR2 as YYNGEE.

The J gene is TRBJ1-4, the V gene TRBV5-4, with TRBD1 as a possible D gene (5 bases). CDR3 length: 14 amino acids. V was pared by 4 bases and J by 5 bases, with 12 bases between. CDR1 and CDR2 from the germline V gene are SGHNT and YYREEE (reference sequence). The CDR3 region has the DNA TGTGCCAGCAGCCTGCGGGACGGGAATGAAAAACTGTTTTTT. Residues: CASSLRDGNEKLFF.

The CDR3 loop reads CASSLFRENTEAFF. Written as DNA, the CDR3 is TGTGCCAGCAGTTTATTCAGGGAGAACACTGAAGCTTTCTTT. This chain links TRBV27 with TRBJ1-1, with TRBD1 as a possible D gene (5 bases). The CDR3 consists of 14 residues. Germline CDR1 and CDR2: MNHEY and SMNVEV (reference sequence). V gave up 1 base and J gave up 1 base, with 7 bases separating them.